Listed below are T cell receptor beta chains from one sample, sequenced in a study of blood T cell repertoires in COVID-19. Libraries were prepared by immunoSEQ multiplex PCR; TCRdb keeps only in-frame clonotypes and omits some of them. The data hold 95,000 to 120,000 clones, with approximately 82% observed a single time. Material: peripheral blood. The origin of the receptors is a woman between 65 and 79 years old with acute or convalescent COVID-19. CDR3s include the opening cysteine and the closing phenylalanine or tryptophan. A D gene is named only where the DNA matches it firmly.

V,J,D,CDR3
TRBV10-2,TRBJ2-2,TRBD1,CASSGQGGTGELFF
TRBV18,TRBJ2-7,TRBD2,CASSFPGLAGGTYEQYF
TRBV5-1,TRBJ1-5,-,CASRQGSNSNQPQHF
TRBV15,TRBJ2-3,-,CATSRYTDTQYF
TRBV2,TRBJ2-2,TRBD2,CASSGLAGPHGGELFF
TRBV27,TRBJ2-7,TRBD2,CASSLRLAGGTYEQYF
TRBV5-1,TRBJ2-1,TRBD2,CASTVGTSGRDSNEQFF
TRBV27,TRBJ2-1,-,CASSSRLASYNEQFF
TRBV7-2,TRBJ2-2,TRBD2,CASRPSGGAHTGELFF
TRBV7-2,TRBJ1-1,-,CASSFTGRNTEAFF
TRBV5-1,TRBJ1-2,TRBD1,CASSLGPGTGEYYGYTF
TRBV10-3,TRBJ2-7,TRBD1,CAMGPGQGAYEQYF
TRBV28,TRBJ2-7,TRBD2,CASSFGGRASGQYF
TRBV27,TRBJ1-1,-,CASSLFAFFGRRRGEAFF
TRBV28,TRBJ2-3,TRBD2,CASILRSGAVLLPTDTQYF
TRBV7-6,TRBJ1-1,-,CASSLNRNTEAFF